The 27 T cell receptor beta chains presented below share a single source sample, sequenced in a study of blood T cells in healthy people across ages. A second roughly 7 to 11 cycle PCR used barcoded and J-beta primers. From the 5' RACE reads, TCRdb called clonotypes with MiXCR, one entry per CDR3 protein. The sample yields 870,000 or so distinct CDR3 sequences, 29% seen once. Sequencing was carried out using blood. Receptor source: a woman of 80 years or more in good health.

This chain uses TRBV7-8 with TRBJ1-4; TRBD1 is a possible D gene (6 bases). This CDR3 contains 16 residues. Trimming pared 4 bases from V and 0 bases from J, leaving 12 bases between. Per germline, CDR1 SGHVS and CDR2 FQNEAQ. The CDR3 loop reads CASSSQGYATNEKLFF. CDR3 sequence (DNA): TGTGCCAGCAGCTCACAGGGTTATGCAACTAATGAAAAACTGTTTTTT.

This clonotype has a count of ten or more. The rearrangement uses TRBV29-1 and TRBJ2-7; D unresolved. CDR1 and CDR2 from the germline V gene are SQVTM and ANQGSEA. The CDR3 is 13 residues long. The V gene lost 7 bases and the J gene lost 0 bases, with 13 bases spanning the gap. This chain's CDR3 is CSAGLWGSYEQYF. In DNA, the CDR3 is TGCAGCGCCGGCCTTTGGGGCTCCTACGAGCAGTACTTC.

Many counts were recorded for this clonotype. The chain combines TRBV18 with TRBJ2-3, with a possible D match to TRBD2 (6 bases). The CDR3 sequence is 17 residues long. CDR1 and CDR2 (germline): KGHSH, LQKENI. V lost 6 bases and J lost 2, with 21 bases in between. CDR3 coding DNA: TGTGCCAGCTCGGCGTATTACTACGGAGGGGTCACAGATACGCAGTATTTT. Amino acid sequence: CASSAYYYGGVTDTQYF.

V gene TRBV27 combines with J gene TRBJ2-2; tentatively, D is TRBD1 (5 bases). The V end was cut by 4 bases, the J end by 10 bases, with 10 bases between. In germline, CDR1 is MNHEY, CDR2 SMNVEV (reference sequence). CDR3 length: 12 residues. CDR3 nucleotide sequence: TGTGCCAGCAGTTCCCGGACACCGGAGCTGTTTTTT. This encodes CASSSRTPELFF.

The V gene is TRBV5-1, the J gene TRBJ2-3, with 9 bases fitting TRBD2. The CDR3 spans 16 residues. The V gene end was trimmed by 4 bases and the J gene end by 4 bases; junction bases not matched to a gene: 10. Germline CDR1 is SGHRS and CDR2 is YFSETQ. The CDR3 sequence is CASSPHGGGAADTQYF. The CDR3 DNA follows: TGCGCCAGCAGCCCCCATGGCGGGGGGGCCGCAGATACGCAGTATTTT.

This clonotype was detected many times. This sequence joins TRBV12-3 or TRBV12-4 and TRBJ1-3; tentatively, D is TRBD1 (5 bases). The CDR3 has 18 amino acids. With 1 base removed from V and 0 bases from J, the gap between germline ends came to 16 bases. The DNA of the CDR3 is TGTGCCAGCAGTTTAGGTCCAGGGAGGAGTATCTCTGGAAACACCATATATTTT. Amino acids: CASSLGPGRSISGNTIYF.

The J gene is TRBJ2-5, the V gene TRBV29-1; 7 bases are a match to TRBD1. The J call may not be correct, given that the DNA end is closer to TRBJ2-7. The CDR3 loop spans 12 amino acids. The germline V gene encodes CDR1 SQVTM and CDR2 ANQGSEA. The DNA of the CDR3 is TGCAGCGTCCGACAGGGTCGCGACGAGCAGTACTTC. The encoded protein is CSVRQGRDEQYF.

This clonotype has ten or more counts. The chain links TRBV25-1 to TRBJ1-6, with a weak D call TRBD1 (5 bases). The germline V and J ends were trimmed by 8 bases and 10 bases, with 15 bases remaining between them. This CDR3 spans 13 amino acids. Per germline, CDR1 MGHDK and CDR2 SYGVNS. In DNA form, the CDR3 reads TGTGCCAGCCACTCCAGGGTGGAGTCACCCCTCCACTTT. It is translated as CASHSRVESPLHF.

The chain is built from TRBV11-2 and TRBJ2-3; the match to TRBD2 covers 8 bases. Germline V gene sequence: CDR1 SGHAT, CDR2 FQNNGV. This CDR3 region has 16 residues. V trimming: 1 base; J trimming: 3 bases; junction bases outside the gene matches: 6. As DNA, the CDR3 is TGTGCCAGCAGCTTAGTACCGGGACTAGGAACAGATACGCAGTATTTT. Translating it yields CASSLVPGLGTDTQYF.

This clonotype came up a few times. The chain joins TRBV4-1 to TRBJ2-1; 8 bases align to TRBD2. The CDR3 is 17 residues long. Germline V CDR1 and CDR2: MGHRA, YSYEKL. The junction had 12 bases not matched to a gene; V was cut back by 1 base and J by 7 bases. This chain's CDR3 is CASSQGGTGGAQNEQFF. The DNA of the CDR3 is TGCGCCAGCAGCCAAGGGGGTACCGGGGGGGCTCAAAATGAGCAGTTCTTC.

The table lists this clonotype with a few counts. This chain uses TRBV7-9 with TRBJ2-7, with D hard to call. Trimming took off 5 bases at V and 5 bases at J, with 13 bases between the two ends. This CDR3 region has 13 residues. The V gene's germline CDR1 is SEHNR and CDR2 FQNEAQ (reference sequence). The CDR3 reads CASSPRNSHEQYF. The DNA for the CDR3 is TGTGCCAGCAGCCCCCGCAATTCCCACGAGCAGTACTTC. Full variable domain (outside the CDR3, taken from reference TRBV7-9 and TRBJ2-7): DTGVSQNPRHKITKRGQNVTFRCDPISEHNRLYWYRQTLGQGPEFLTYFQNEAQLEKSRLLSDRFSAERPKGSFSTLEIQRTEQGDSAMYLCASSPRNSHEQYFGPGTRLTVT.

This clonotype was observed a few times. This chain links TRBV20-1 with TRBJ1-5; no clear D gene. The CDR3 is 14 residues long. Germline V gives CDR1 DFQATT, CDR2 SNEGSKA (reference sequence). Trimming stripped 3 bases from V and 3 bases from J, with 12 bases between. CDR3 sequence: CSASVGTDNQPQHF. The CDR3 DNA reads as TGCAGTGCTAGTGTGGGTACTGACAATCAGCCCCAGCATTTT.

The V call is TRBV7-9, the J call TRBJ2-5; TRBD2 aligns across 9 bases. The CDR3 runs 19 residues. The V gene end was trimmed by 8 bases and the J gene end by 2 bases; junction bases not matched to a gene: 21. Germline values: CDR1 SEHNR, CDR2 FQNEAQ (reference sequence). CDR3 DNA: TGTGCCAGCCTTCCCCCTCTTGCCTCTGCGGGGGGGTTTCAAGAGACCCAGTACTTC. Translation gives CASLPPLASAGGFQETQYF.

This clonotype was picked up a small number of times. DNA of the CDR3: TGTGCCAGCAGACCAGGAACAAGTAGCAATCAGCCCCAGCATTTT. The encoded protein is CASRPGTSSNQPQHF. This rearrangement joins TRBV2 to TRBJ1-5; D is undetermined. V lost 6 bases to trimming and J lost 0 bases, with 12 bases between them. Germline CDR1 is SNHLY and CDR2 is FYNNEI. The length of the CDR3 is 15 residues.

This clonotype came up many times. The V and J genes are TRBV5-5 and TRBJ2-5, with TRBD2 as a possible D gene (6 bases). CDR3 size: 15 residues. Germline values: CDR1 SGHKS, CDR2 YYEKEE (reference sequence). Trimming left V 0 bases short and J 5 bases short, with 14 bases between. CDR3 DNA sequence: TGTGCCAGCAGCTTGGAGGGACTTCGAGGGGAGACCCAGTACTTC. Residues: CASSLEGLRGETQYF. The full variable domain, with the rest looked up from reference TRBV5-5 and TRBJ2-5, is DAGVTQSPTHLIKTRGQQVTLRCSPISGHKSVSWYQQVLGQGPQFIFQYYEKEERGRGNFPDRFSARQFPNYSSELNVNALLLGDSALYLCASSLEGLRGETQYFGPGTRLLVL.

This clonotype was counted ten times or more. The chain uses TRBV12-3 or TRBV12-4 and TRBJ2-1, with D unclear. V lost 8 bases, J lost 12 bases, and 11 bases lay in between. The CDR3 covers 10 residues. This CDR3 is CASGIRRQFF. The CDR3 DNA reads TGTGCCAGCGGAATCAGGCGGCAGTTCTTC.

With respect to this clonotype: This clone may be a read error of a much larger clone one base away. The chain employs TRBV5-1 and TRBJ2-6; TRBD2 might be the D (5 bases). CDR3 size: 15 residues. The germline gives CDR1 SGHRS, CDR2 YFSETQ. The CDR3 nucleotides are TGCGTCAGCAGCTATGACGGGACTGGGGCCAACGTCCTGACTTTC. Its protein product is CVSSYDGTGANVLTF.

For this clonotype: A much larger clone lies one base from this, so it may be a read error. This rearrangement joins TRBV6-2 or TRBV6-3 to TRBJ2-7; D perhaps matches TRBD1 (6 bases). The V end lost 5 bases, the J end lost 0 bases, and 14 bases lay between the germline ends. This CDR3 contains 15 residues. The germline V gene has CDR1 MNHEY and CDR2 SVGEGT. The DNA for the CDR3 is TGTGCCAGCAGTCACGGACAGTGGAGCTCCTACGAGCAGTACTTC. Encoded protein: CASSHGQWSSYEQYF.

At least ten counts were recorded for this clonotype. The chain recombines TRBV30 with TRBJ2-1; 9 positions agree with TRBD2. The CDR3 is 16 amino acids. CDR1 is GTSNPN, CDR2 SVGIG, per germline (reference sequence). The ends lost 3 bases at V and 5 bases at J; junction bases unmatched: 11. The CDR3 here is CAWSRTRTSDHNEQFF. In nucleotides, the CDR3 is TGTGCCTGGAGCCGCACCCGGACTAGCGACCACAATGAGCAGTTCTTC.

The chain combines TRBV14 with TRBJ2-2; 8 positions match TRBD2. Germline CDR1 SGHDN, CDR2 FVKESK. With 4 bases clipped from V and 0 bases from J, the junction kept 7 bases outside the gene matches. The CDR3 totals 17 residues. CDR3 sequence: CASSRNGGASNTGELFF. CDR3 bases: TGTGCCAGCAGCCGAAACGGGGGGGCTTCGAACACCGGGGAGCTGTTTTTT.

In this sample, this clonotype turned up once. This rearrangement joins TRBV23-1 to TRBJ2-1; perhaps TRBD1 as D (6 bases). TRBV23-1 is designated an ORF whose function remains uncertain. The CDR3 length is 16 residues. V was cut by 4 bases and J by 0 bases, with 13 bases left in between. The CDR3 DNA follows: TGCGCCAGCAGTCGAACAGGGTGGGGCTCCTACAATGAGCAGTTCTTC. Encoded protein: CASSRTGWGSYNEQFF.

This clonotype was recorded many times. V and J are TRBV11-3 and TRBJ1-2; D not resolved. This CDR3 spans 13 amino acids. Germline CDR1 reads SGHNT; CDR2 reads YENEEA. V was cut by 3 bases and J by 8 bases, with 13 bases left in between. The CDR3 region has the DNA TGTGCCAGCAGCTTTGAGGATGAAAGCGGCTACACCTTC. This gives the protein CASSFEDESGYTF.

The V gene is TRBV5-1, the J gene TRBJ2-5; tentatively, D is TRBD1 (5 bases). The CDR3 has 13 amino acids. The germline V gene has CDR1 SGHRS and CDR2 YFSETQ. Trimming shortened V by 4 bases and J by 6 bases, and 13 bases separated the two germline ends. The CDR3 sequence is CASSQGVTKTQYF. CDR3 DNA sequence: TGCGCCAGCAGCCAGGGCGTAACTAAGACCCAGTACTTC.

The table lists this clonotype with many counts. The chain joins TRBV11-2 to TRBJ2-1; 7 bases match TRBD2. Germline CDR1 reads SGHAT; CDR2 reads FQNNGV. V gave up 5 bases and J gave up 4 bases; unmatched junction bases: 8. This CDR3 comprises 15 residues. The CDR3 loop is CASSPWEGAYNEQFF. CDR3 coding DNA: TGTGCCAGCAGCCCATGGGAGGGAGCATACAATGAGCAGTTCTTC.

This clonotype was counted ten times or more. This rearrangement joins TRBV12-3 or TRBV12-4 to TRBJ2-5; the match to TRBD2 covers 8 bases. The CDR3 runs to 15 residues. V lost 2 bases, J lost 5 bases, and 7 bases stayed unmatched. The CDR3 region is CASSLNGIAGETQYF. Written as DNA, the CDR3 is TGTGCCAGCAGTTTAAATGGCATAGCGGGGGAGACCCAGTACTTC.

This clonotype showed up many times. The V and J genes are TRBV10-3 and TRBJ1-1; D gene ambiguous. The length of the CDR3 is 14 residues. Germline CDR1 and CDR2: ENHRY and SYGVKD. Between the trimmed V and J ends, which lost 5 bases and 3 bases, there was a span of 13 bases. The CDR3 sequence is CAISRNPSDTEAFF. CDR3 coding DNA: TGTGCCATCAGTAGGAACCCTTCGGACACTGAAGCTTTCTTT.

This clonotype was picked up a small number of times. J is TRBJ2-5 and V is TRBV27; 11 nucleotides line up with TRBD2. This CDR3 contains 15 residues. J was trimmed by 11 bases and V by 5 bases; bases with no gene match: 13. Germline CDR1 is MNHEY and CDR2 is SMNVEV (reference sequence). Here the CDR3 DNA reads TGTGCCAGCAGTAGACTAGCGGGGATGTACAATGAGCAGTACTTC. Its translation is CASSRLAGMYNEQYF.